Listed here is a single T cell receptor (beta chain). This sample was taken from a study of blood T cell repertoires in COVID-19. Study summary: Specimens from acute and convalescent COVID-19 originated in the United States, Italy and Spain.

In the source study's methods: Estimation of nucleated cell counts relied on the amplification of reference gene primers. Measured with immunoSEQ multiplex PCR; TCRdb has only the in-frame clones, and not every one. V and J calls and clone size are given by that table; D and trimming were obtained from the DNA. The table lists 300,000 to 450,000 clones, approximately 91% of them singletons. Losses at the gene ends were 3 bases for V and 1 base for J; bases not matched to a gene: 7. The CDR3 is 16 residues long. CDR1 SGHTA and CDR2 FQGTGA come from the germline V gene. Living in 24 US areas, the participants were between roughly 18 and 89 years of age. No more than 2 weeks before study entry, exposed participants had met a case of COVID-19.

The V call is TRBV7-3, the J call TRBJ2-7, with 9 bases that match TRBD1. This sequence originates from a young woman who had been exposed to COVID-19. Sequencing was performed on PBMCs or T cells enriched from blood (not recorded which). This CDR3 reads CASSFMTGGESYEQYF. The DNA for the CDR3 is TGTGCCAGCAGCTTTATGACAGGGGGTGAGTCCTACGAGCAGTACTTC.